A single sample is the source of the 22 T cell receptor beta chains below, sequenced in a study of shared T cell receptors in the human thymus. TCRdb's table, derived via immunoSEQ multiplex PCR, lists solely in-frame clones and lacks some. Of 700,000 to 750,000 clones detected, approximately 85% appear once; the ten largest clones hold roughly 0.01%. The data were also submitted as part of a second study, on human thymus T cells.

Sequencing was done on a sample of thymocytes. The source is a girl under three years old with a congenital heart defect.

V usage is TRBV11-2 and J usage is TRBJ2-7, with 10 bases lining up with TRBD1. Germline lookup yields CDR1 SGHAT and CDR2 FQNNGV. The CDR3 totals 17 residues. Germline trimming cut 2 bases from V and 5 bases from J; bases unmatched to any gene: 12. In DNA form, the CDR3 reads TGTGCCAGCAGCTTATTCTCCGGGACAGGGGTGTTCCACGAGCAGTACTTC. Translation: CASSLFSGTGVFHEQYF. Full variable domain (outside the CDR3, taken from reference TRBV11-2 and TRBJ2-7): EAGVAQSPRYKIIEKRQSVAFWCNPISGHATLYWYQQILGQGPKLLIQFQNNGVVDDSQLPKDRFSAERLKGVDSTLKIQPAKLEDSAVYLCASSLFSGTGVFHEQYFGPGTRLTVT.

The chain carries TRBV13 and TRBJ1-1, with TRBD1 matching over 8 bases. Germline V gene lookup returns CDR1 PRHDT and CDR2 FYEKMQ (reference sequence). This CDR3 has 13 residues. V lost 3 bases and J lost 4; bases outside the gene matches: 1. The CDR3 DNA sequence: TGTGCCAGCAGCTTTACAGGGGGCACTGAAGCTTTCTTT. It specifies CASSFTGGTEAFF.

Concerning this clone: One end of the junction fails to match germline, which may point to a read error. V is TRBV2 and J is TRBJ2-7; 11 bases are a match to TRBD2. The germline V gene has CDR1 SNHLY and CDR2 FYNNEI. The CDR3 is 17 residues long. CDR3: CASIEGTSGGPHYEQYF. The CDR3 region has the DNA TGTGCCAGCATTGAAGGAACTAGCGGGGGCCCCCACTACGAGCAGTACTTC.

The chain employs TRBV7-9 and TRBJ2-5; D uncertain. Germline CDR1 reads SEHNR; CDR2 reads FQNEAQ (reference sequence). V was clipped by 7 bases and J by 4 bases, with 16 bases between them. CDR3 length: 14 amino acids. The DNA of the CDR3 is TGTGCCAGCAACCCGGGTGAGCCATCAGAGACCCAGTACTTC. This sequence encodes CASNPGEPSETQYF.

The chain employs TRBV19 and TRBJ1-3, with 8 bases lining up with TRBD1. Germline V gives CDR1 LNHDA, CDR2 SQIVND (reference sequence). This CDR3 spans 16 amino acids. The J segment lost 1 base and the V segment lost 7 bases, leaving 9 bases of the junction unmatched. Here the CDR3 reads CASIPDREISGNTIYF. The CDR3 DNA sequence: TGTGCCAGTATTCCGGACAGGGAAATTTCTGGAAACACCATATATTTT. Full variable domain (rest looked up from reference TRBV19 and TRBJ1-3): DGGITQSPKYLFRKEGQNVTLSCEQNLNHDAMYWYRQDPGQGLRLIYYSQIVNDFQKGDIAEGYSVSREKKESFPLTVTSAQKNPTAFYLCASIPDREISGNTIYFGEGSWLTVV.

In nucleotides, the CDR3 is TGTGCCAGCAGCGACCAGCCTGGGGGGACCCTCCACTTT. Translation gives CASSDQPGGTLHF. The genes are TRBV7-8 and TRBJ1-6, with a possible D match to TRBD1 (5 bases). The V end was cut by 5 bases, the J end by 14 bases, with 16 bases between. CDR1 and CDR2 (germline): SGHVS, FQNEAQ. The CDR3 totals 13 residues.

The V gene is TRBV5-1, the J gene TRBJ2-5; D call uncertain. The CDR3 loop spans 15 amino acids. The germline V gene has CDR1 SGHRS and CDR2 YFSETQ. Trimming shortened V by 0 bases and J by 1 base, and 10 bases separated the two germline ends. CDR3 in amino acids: CASSLEWPLQETQYF. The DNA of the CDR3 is TGCGCCAGCAGCTTGGAATGGCCCCTCCAAGAGACCCAGTACTTC.

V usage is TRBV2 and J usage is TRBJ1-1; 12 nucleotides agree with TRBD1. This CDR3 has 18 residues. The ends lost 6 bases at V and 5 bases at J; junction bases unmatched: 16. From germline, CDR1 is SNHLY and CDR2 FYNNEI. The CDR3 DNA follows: TGTGCCAGCAGGATCATCGGGACAGGGGGCTTGGAGTGGACTGAAGCTTTCTTT. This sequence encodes CASRIIGTGGLEWTEAFF.

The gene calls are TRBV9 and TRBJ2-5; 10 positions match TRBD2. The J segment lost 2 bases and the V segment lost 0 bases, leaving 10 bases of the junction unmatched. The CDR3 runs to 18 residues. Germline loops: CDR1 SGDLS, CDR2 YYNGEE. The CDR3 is CASSVAGSSGGIQETQYF. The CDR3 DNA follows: TGTGCCAGCAGCGTAGCGGGCTCTAGCGGGGGAATACAAGAGACCCAGTACTTC.

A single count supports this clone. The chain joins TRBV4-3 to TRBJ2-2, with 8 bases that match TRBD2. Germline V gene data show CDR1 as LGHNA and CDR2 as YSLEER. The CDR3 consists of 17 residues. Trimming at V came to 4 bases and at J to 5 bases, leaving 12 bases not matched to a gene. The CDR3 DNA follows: TGCGCCAGCAGCCCCCGCTCATCTCGGGGGGGGACCGGGGAGCTGTTTTTT. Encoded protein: CASSPRSSRGGTGELFF.

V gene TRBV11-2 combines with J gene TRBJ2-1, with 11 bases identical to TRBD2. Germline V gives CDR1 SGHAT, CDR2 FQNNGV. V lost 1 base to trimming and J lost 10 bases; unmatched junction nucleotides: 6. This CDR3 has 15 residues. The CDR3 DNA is TGTGCCAGCAGCTTAGGTAGCGGGGGGGCCAGGGAGCAGTTCTTC. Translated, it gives CASSLGSGGAREQFF.

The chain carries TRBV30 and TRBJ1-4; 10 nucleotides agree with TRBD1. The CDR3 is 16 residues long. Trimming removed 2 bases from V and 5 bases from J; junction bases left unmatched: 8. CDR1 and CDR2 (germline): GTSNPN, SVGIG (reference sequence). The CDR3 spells CAWSPSRTGGNEKLFF. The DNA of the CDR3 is TGTGCCTGGAGTCCATCCAGGACAGGGGGAAATGAAAAACTGTTTTTT. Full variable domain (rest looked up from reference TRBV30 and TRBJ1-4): SQTIHQWPATLVQPVGSPLSLECTVEGTSNPNLYWYRQAAGRGLQLLFYSVGIGQISSEVPQNLSASRPQDRQFILSSKKLLLSDSGFYLCAWSPSRTGGNEKLFFGSGTQLSVL.

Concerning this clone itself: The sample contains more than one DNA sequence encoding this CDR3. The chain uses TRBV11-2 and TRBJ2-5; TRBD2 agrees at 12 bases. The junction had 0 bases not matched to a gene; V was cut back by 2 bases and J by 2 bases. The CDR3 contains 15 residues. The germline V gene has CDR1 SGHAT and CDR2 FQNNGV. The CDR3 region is CASSLLAGGQETQYF. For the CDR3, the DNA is TGTGCCAGCAGCTTACTAGCGGGGGGGCAAGAGACCCAGTACTTC.

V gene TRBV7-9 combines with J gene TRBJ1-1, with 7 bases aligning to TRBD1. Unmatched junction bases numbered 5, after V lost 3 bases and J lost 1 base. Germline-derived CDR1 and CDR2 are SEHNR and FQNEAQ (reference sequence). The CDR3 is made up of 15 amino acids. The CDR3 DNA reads TGTGCCAGCAGCTTTAAGGGGGCAGGGAACACTGAAGCTTTCTTT. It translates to CASSFKGAGNTEAFF.

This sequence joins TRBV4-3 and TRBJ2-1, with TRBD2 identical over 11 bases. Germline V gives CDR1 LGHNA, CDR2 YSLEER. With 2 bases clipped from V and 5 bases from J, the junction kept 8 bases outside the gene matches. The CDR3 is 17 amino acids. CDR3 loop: CASSQPLSGGDHNEQFF. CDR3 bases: TGCGCCAGCAGCCAACCCCTTAGCGGGGGGGATCACAATGAGCAGTTCTTC.

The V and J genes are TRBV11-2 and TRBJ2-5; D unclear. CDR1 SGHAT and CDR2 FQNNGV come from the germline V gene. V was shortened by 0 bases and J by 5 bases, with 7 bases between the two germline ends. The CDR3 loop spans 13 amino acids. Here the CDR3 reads CASSLDIRETQYF. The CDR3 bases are TGTGCCAGCAGCTTAGACATCCGGGAGACCCAGTACTTC.

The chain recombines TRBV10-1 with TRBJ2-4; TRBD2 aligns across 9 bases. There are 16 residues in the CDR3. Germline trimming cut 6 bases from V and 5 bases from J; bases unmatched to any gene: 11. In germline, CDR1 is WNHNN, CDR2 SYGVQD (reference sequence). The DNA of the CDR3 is TGCGCCAGCAGCGCTCAAAGCGGGGGGCCCCAAAACATTCAGTACTTC. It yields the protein CASSAQSGGPQNIQYF.

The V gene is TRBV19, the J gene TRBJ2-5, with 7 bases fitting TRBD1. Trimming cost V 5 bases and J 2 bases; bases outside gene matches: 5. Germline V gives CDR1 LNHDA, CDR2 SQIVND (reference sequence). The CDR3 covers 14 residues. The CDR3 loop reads CASSSGTAQETQYF. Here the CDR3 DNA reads TGTGCCAGTAGTTCCGGGACAGCTCAAGAGACCCAGTACTTC. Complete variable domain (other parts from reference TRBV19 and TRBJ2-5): DGGITQSPKYLFRKEGQNVTLSCEQNLNHDAMYWYRQDPGQGLRLIYYSQIVNDFQKGDIAEGYSVSREKKESFPLTVTSAQKNPTAFYLCASSSGTAQETQYFGPGTRLLVL.

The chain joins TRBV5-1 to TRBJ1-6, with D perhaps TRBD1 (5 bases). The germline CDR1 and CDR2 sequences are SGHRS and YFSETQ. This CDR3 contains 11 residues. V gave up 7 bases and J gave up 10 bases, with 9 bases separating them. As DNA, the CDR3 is TGCGCCAGCCGGGGGAGGTCACCCCTCCACTTT. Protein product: CASRGRSPLHF.

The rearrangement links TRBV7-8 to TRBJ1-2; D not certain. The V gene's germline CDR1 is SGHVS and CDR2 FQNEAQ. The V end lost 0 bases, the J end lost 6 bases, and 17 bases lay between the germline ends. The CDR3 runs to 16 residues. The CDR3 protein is CASSLALWRLSDGYTF. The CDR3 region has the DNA TGTGCCAGCAGCTTAGCACTTTGGCGGTTGAGTGATGGCTACACCTTC. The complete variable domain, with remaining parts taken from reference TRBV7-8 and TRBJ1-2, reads GAGVSQSPRYKVAKRGQDVALRCDPISGHVSLFWYQQALGQGPEFLTYFQNEAQLDKSGLPSDRFFAERPEGSVSTLKIQRTQQEDSAVYLCASSLALWRLSDGYTFGSGTRLTVV.

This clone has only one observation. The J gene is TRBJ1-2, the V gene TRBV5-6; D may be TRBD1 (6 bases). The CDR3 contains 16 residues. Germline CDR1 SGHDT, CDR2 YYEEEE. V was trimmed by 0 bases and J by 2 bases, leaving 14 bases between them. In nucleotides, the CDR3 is TGTGCCAGCAGCTTGGAGGGGGGGGCGCGGAACTATGGCTACACCTTC. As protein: CASSLEGGARNYGYTF.

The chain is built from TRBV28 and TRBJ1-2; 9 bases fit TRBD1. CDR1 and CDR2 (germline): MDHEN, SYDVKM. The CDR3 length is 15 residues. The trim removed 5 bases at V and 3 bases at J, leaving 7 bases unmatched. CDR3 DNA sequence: TGTGCCAGCAGTCGTGGACAGGGGAAGGACTATGGCTACACCTTC. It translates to CASSRGQGKDYGYTF.